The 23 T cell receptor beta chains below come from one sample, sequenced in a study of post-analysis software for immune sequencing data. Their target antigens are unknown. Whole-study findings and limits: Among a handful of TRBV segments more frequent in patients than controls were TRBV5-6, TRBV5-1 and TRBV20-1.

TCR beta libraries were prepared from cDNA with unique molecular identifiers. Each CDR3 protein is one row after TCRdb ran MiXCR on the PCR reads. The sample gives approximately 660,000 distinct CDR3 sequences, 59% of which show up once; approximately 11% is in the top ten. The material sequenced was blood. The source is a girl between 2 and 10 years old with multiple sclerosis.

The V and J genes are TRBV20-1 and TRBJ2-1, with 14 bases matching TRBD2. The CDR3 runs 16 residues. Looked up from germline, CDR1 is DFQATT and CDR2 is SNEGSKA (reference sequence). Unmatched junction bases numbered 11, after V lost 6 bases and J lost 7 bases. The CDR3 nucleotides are TGCAGTGCCCTCGGGACTAGCGGGAGTAGATGGAATGAGCAGTTCTTC. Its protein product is CSALGTSGSRWNEQFF.

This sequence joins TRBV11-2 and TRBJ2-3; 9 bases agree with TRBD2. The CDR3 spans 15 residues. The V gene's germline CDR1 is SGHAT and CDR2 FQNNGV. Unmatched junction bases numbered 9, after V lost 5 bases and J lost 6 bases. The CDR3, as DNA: TGTGCCAGCAGCCAAGGGCCTAGCGGGAAGGATACGCAGTATTTT. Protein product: CASSQGPSGKDTQYF.

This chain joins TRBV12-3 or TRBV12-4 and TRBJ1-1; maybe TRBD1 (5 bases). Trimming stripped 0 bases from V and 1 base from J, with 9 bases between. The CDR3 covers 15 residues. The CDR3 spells CASSLAGAQNTEAFF. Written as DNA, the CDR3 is TGTGCCAGCAGTTTAGCAGGGGCCCAGAACACTGAAGCTTTCTTT.

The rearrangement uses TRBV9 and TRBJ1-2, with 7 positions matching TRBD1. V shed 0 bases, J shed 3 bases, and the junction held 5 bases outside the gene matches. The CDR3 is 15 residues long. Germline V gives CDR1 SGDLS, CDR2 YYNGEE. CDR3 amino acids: CASSVVEGAYYGYTF. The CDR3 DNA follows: TGTGCCAGCAGCGTAGTGGAGGGGGCCTACTATGGCTACACCTTC.

The CDR3 spells CASSPDKVQLFF. CDR3 DNA: TGTGCCAGCAGCCCCGACAAGGTCCAACTGTTTTTT. The chain links TRBV7-9 to TRBJ1-4; the D is unclear. The V end was cut by 5 bases, the J end by 12 bases, with 13 bases between. The germline CDR1 and CDR2 sequences are SEHNR and FQNEAQ (reference sequence). The CDR3 consists of 12 residues. The entire variable domain, with the rest obtained from reference TRBV7-9 and TRBJ1-4, is as follows: DTGVSQNPRHKITKRGQNVTFRCDPISEHNRLYWYRQTLGQGPEFLTYFQNEAQLEKSRLLSDRFSAERPKGSFSTLEIQRTEQGDSAMYLCASSPDKVQLFFGSGTQLSVL.

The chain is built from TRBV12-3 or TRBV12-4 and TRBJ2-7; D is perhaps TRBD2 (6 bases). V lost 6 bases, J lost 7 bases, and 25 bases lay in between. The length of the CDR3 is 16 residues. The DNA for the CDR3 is TGTGCCAGCAGCGACCTCCCCAGCGGGCTGCCCAATGAGCAGTACTTC. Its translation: CASSDLPSGLPNEQYF.

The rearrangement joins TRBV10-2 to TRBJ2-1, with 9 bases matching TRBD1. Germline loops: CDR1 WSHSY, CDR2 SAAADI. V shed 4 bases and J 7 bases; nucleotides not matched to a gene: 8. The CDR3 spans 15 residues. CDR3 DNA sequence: TGCGCCAGCAGTGCGGGACAGGGATGGAGGAATGAGCAGTTCTTC. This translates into CASSAGQGWRNEQFF.

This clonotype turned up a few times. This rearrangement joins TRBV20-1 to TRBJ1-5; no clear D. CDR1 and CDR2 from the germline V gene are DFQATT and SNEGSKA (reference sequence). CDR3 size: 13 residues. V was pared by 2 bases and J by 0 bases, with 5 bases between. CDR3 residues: CSARTGSNQPQHF. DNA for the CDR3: TGCAGTGCTAGAACCGGTAGCAATCAGCCCCAGCATTTT.

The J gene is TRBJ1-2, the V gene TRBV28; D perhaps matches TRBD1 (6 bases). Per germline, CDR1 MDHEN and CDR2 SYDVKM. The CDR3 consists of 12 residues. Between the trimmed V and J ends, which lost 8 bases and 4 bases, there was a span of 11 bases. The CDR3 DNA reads TGTGCCAGCGGGGGGCCCCCCTATGGCTACACCTTC. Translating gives CASGGPPYGYTF.

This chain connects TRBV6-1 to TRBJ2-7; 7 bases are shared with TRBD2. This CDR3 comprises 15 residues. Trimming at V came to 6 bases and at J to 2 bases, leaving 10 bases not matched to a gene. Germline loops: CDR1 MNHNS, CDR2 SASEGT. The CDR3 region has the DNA TGTGCCAGCAGCCGCCGGGACTACTCTGCCTACGAGCAGTACTTC. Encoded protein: CASSRRDYSAYEQYF.

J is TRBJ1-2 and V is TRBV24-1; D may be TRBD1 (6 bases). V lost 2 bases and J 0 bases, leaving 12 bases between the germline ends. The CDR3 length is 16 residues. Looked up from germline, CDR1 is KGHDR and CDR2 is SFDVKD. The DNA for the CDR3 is TGTGCCACCAGTGATTCCCAGGGGAGGCCTAACTATGGCTACACCTTC. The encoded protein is CATSDSQGRPNYGYTF.

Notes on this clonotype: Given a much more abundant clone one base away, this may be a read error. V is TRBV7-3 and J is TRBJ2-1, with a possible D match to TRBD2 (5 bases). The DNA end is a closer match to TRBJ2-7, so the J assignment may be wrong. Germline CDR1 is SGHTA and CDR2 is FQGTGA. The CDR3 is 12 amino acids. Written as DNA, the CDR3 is TGTGCCAGCAGCTTCGACTACAATGAGCAGTACTTC. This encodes CASSFDYNEQYF.

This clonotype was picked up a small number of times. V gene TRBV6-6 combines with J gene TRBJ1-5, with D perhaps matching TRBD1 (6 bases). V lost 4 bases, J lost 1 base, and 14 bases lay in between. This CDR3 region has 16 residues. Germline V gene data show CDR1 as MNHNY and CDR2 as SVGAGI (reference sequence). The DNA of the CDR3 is TGTGCCAGCAGTTCGCCCCAGGGGAGGAGCAATCAGCCCCAGCATTTT. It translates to CASSSPQGRSNQPQHF.

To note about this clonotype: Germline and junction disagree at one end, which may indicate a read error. The CDR3 DNA reads TGTGCCAGTAGCCTGGAGGTCTCGTCTTCACCCCTCCACTTT. Encoded protein: CASSLEVSSSPLHF. The chain links TRBV3-1 to TRBJ1-6; D is ambiguous. Germline V lookup: CDR1 LGHDT, CDR2 YNNKEL (reference sequence). The CDR3 sequence is 14 residues long.

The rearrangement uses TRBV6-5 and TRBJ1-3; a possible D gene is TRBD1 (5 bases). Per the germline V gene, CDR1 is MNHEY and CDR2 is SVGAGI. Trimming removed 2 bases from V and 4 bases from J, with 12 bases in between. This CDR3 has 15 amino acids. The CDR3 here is CASSYRDPAGNTIYF. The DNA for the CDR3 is TGTGCCAGCAGTTACCGGGACCCGGCGGGAAACACCATATATTTT.

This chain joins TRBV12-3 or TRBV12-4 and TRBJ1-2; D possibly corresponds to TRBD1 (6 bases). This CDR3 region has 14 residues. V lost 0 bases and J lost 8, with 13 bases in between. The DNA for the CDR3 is TGTGCCAGCAGTTTAGCGCTAAGGGGGGGCGGCTACACCTTC. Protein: CASSLALRGGGYTF.

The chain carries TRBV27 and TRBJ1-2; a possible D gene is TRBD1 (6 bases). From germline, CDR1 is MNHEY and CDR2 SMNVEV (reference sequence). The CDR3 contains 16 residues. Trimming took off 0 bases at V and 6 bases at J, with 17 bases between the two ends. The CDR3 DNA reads TGTGCCAGCAGTTTATCGAGGCCGGACAGAAAAGATGGCTACACCTTC. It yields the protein CASSLSRPDRKDGYTF.

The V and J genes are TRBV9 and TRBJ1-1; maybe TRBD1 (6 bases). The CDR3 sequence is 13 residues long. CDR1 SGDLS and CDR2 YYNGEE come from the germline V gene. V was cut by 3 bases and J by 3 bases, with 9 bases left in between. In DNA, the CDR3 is TGTGCCAGCAGCGGATCAGGGGACACTGAAGCTTTCTTT. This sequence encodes CASSGSGDTEAFF.

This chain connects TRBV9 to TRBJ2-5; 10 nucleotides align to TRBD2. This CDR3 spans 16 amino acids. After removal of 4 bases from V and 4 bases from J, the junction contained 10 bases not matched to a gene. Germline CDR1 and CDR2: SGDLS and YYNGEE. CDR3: CASSPRLAGERETQYF. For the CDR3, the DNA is TGTGCCAGCAGCCCTCGACTAGCGGGTGAGCGAGAGACCCAGTACTTC. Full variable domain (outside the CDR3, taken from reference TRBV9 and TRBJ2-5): DSGVTQTPKHLITATGQRVTLRCSPRSGDLSVYWYQQSLDQGLQFLIQYYNGEERAKGNILERFSAQQFPDLHSELNLSSLELGDSALYFCASSPRLAGERETQYFGPGTRLLVL.

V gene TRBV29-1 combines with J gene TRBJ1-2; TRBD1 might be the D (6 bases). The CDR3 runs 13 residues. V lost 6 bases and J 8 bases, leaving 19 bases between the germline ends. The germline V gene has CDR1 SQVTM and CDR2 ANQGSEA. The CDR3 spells CSVVLSQGWGYTF. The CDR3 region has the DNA TGCAGCGTCGTTCTTAGTCAGGGGTGGGGCTACACCTTC. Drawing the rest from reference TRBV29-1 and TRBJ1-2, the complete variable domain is SAVISQKPSRDICQRGTSLTIQCQVDSQVTMMFWYRQQPGQSLTLIATANQGSEATYESGFVIDKFPISRPNLTFSTLTVSNMSPEDSSIYLCSVVLSQGWGYTFGSGTRLTVV.

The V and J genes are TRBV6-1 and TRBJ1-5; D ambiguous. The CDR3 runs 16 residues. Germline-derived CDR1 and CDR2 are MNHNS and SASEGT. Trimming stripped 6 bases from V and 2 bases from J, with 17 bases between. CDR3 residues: CASSISPGTRNQPQHF. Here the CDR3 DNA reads TGTGCCAGCAGCATCAGTCCGGGAACTCGCAATCAGCCCCAGCATTTT.

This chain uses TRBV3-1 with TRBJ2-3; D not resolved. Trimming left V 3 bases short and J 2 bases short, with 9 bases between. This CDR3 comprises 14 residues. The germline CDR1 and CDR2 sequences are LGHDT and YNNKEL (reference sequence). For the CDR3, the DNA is TGTGCCAGCAGCCAGCTGTCCAACACAGATACGCAGTATTTT. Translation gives CASSQLSNTDTQYF.

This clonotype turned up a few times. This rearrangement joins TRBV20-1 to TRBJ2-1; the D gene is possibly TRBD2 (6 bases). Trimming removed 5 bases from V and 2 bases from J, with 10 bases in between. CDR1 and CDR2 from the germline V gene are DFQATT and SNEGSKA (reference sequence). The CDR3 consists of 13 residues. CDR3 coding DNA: TGCAGTGCTGGGGGGACTCCCTACAATGAGCAGTTCTTC. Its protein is CSAGGTPYNEQFF.